The following is a T cell receptor beta chain sequence with its context. After removal of 5 bases from V and 7 bases from J, the junction contained 9 bases not matched to a gene. The CDR3 runs to 16 residues. The germline gives CDR1 SGHTA, CDR2 FQGTGA. The data were obtained in a study of cytomegalovirus exposure and HLA in healthy donors. Sequenced by immunoSEQ multiplex PCR; TCRdb stores in-frame clones only, minus some. The table includes 150,000 to 200,000 clones, approximately 81% detected once. The specimen sequenced was PBMCs. The V gene is TRBV7-3, the J gene TRBJ1-6; 9 bases are a match to TRBD1. This clonotype was obtained from a man aged 25 to 40 in good health and CMV-seropositive. CDR3 coding DNA: TGTGCCAGCAGCCCTGGGGGACAGGGAAAGAATTCACCCCTCCACTTT. Its translation: CASSPGGQGKNSPLHF.